The 3 T cell receptor beta chains in this list originate from one sample, sequenced in a study of T cells after yellow fever vaccination. TCRdb itself ran the 5' RACE reads through MiXCR, one entry per CDR3 protein. The profile shows hundreds of thousands of distinct CDR3 sequences, approximately 12% of them singletons. Material: PBMCs, obtained on the day of the yellow fever booster vaccination. The receptors here all came from a man younger than 45 who received the YFV17D yellow fever vaccine.

This clonotype turned up a few times. The gene calls are TRBV6-1 and TRBJ1-1, with TRBD1 as a possible D gene (6 bases). The germline CDR1 and CDR2 sequences are MNHNS and SASEGT. The CDR3 is 16 amino acids. V lost 5 bases, J lost 1 base, and 17 bases lay in between. DNA for the CDR3: TGTGCCAGCAGTCGCGGGGGGGCCTGGAGGAACACTGAAGCTTTCTTT. The encoded protein is CASSRGGAWRNTEAFF.

The V call is TRBV6-2 or TRBV6-3, the J call TRBJ2-2, with 9 bases identical to TRBD1. The CDR3 contains 15 residues. The germline CDR1 and CDR2 sequences are MNHEY and SVGEGT. V was pared by 6 bases and J by 7 bases, with 9 bases of the junction left unmatched. CDR3 amino acids: CASSGGTGRNGELFF. CDR3 sequence (DNA): TGTGCCAGCAGCGGGGGGACAGGGCGTAACGGGGAGCTGTTTTTT.

This clonotype has more than one count but fewer than ten. The chain uses TRBV20-1 and TRBJ2-7; D is undetermined. Germline CDR1 and CDR2: DFQATT and SNEGSKA (reference sequence). The CDR3 is 13 residues long. The V gene lost 4 bases and the J gene lost 2 bases, with 12 bases spanning the gap. The CDR3 region is CSATVTGTYEQYF. CDR3 DNA: TGCAGTGCTACCGTTACGGGTACCTACGAGCAGTACTTC.